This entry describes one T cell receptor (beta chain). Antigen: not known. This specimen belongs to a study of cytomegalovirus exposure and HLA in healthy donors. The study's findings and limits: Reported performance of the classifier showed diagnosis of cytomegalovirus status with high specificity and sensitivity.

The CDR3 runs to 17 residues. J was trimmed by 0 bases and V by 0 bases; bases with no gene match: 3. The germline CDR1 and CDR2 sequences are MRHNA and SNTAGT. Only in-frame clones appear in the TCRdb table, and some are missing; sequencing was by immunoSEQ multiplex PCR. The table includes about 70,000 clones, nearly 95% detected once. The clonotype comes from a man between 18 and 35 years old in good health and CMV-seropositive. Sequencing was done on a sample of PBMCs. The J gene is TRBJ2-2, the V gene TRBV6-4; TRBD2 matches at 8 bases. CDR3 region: CASSDSYSGANTGELFF. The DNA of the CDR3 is TGTGCCAGCAGTGACTCATATAGCGGGGCGAACACCGGGGAGCTGTTTTTT.